Listed here is a single TCR beta chain. Only one count was recorded for this clone. Its antigen is still unknown. No clone much larger than this one lies a single base away; base qualities are absent. Donors were healthy HIV-negative adults with no recently reported acute infections or vaccinations. All donors were Caucasian adults living in Nashville, Tennessee, USA. CD4+ T cells were enriched by magnetic negative selection; naive cells were then positively selected on CD45RA, and the negative fraction formed the memory subset. Blood was obtained by leukapheresis, after which PBMCs were separated by Ficoll-Histopaque density gradient centrifugation and cryopreserved in liquid nitrogen vapor phase. Purity and quantity of every magnetically sorted T cell population were checked by analytical flow cytometry. Each sorted fraction had its genomic DNA isolated and then quantified by UV absorbance on a Nanodrop 2000c.

These data originate in a study of shared clonotypes between healthy human individuals (dated by TCRdb to 2020 to 2021). Regarding the study in general: A couple of women and three men aged 18 to 49 years were included in the cohort. For each donor, three plates each were used for CD4 naive and CD4 memory, two plates were used for CD8 naive, and one plate was used for CD8 memory. Blood TCR repertoires of five healthy adults were deeply sequenced to estimate repertoire size and the extent of clonotype sharing between individuals. Libraries were prepared and TCR repertoires were sequenced by different laboratories using diverse techniques, in order to increase sequencing depth and limit assay-specific biases. Leukapheresis yielded between about 0.8 and 8.9 billion PBMCs per donor. Beyond this particular receptor, the publication reports: Clonotypes shared by all four sorted-subset donors showed higher generation probabilities than non-shared clonotypes. Rarefaction of sorted-subset datasets indicated incomplete sequencing despite the large sequencing depth. Across a few donors, roughly 5.1% of naive CD4, roughly 3.4% of naive CD8, under 2.5% of memory CD4, and 0.4% to 0.45% of memory CD8 clonotypes were shared. Pairwise subsampling led to the expectation that sequencing depth would affect the degree of clonotype sharing among donors. Sampling was restricted to blood, and TCR repertoires in tissue are likely to differ from TCR repertoires in blood. The small number of donors limited the genetic and exposure-history diversity represented. Naive subsets generally had larger estimated clonotype richness than memory subsets.

TCR CDR3 regions were amplified from genomic DNA by multiplex PCR using the deep immunoSEQ assay. Genomic DNA extracted from each cell subset was distributed evenly over all wells of several immunoSEQ 96-well plates, and each plate served as one replicate. Each replicate PCR for sorted subsets received approximately 200 ng genomic DNA, equal to 28,000 or so T cell genomes. Purified libraries were measured with a Qubit 3.0 fluorometer, size-checked on a Bioanalyzer 2100, and measured again with the KAPA Library Quantification kit. A separate single-read 150-cycle Illumina NextSeq 550 flow cell was used to sequence each immunoSEQ 96-well plate. For the original study's pipeline: Because only junctional sequences without quality scores were contained in the immunoSEQ output, filtering matching that applied to full-length reads could not be performed. To assign V/J genes and CDR3, sequences were annotated using PyIR, a Python wrapper for IgBLAST v1.9, with IMGT germline references. Reads were filtered out if the reads had weak V/J assignments (E-value above 1e-6), no CDR3, stop codons, out-of-frame junctions, or ambiguous translated residues. V3J clonotypes were defined by identical inferred V gene, J gene, and CDR3 amino acid sequence. Percentage overlap between repertoires was calculated by dividing the number of shared unique clonotypes by the size of the smaller repertoire. RTK rarefaction, the Chao1 estimator, and Recon v2.1 estimates of unobserved clonotypes were used to assess repertoire richness. For all TCRbeta clonotypes obtained by the gDNA method from a handful of donors, generation probabilities were computed with OLGA. TCRdb mirrors the immuneACCESS table, restricted to in-frame sequences. Some clones are absent from its copies; in checked studies, under half trace to an unresolved V gene, and the reason for the others is unknown. The V and J calls and clone size come from that table; D and trimming were worked out from the DNA. This sample is represented by 1.4 million or so clones; just under 99% of them were singletons. Over 0.3% of the sample comes from the top ten.

Taken from the germline V gene (reference sequence), the CDR1 and CDR2 loops are SGHAT and FQDESV. Trimming removed 3 bases from V and 8 bases from J, leaving 15 bases between the germline ends. Including the terminal cysteine and phenylalanine, the CDR3 comprises 14 residues. Only the CDR3 region is kept as DNA, spanning 42 bases read in frame from base 1. The chain was built from TRBV11-1 and TRBJ2-3, with the D gene tentatively TRBD1 or TRBD2, based on 5 matching bases in each. This TCR came from a man aged 25 to 45 in good health. Input material: naive CD4+ T cells sorted from blood. The cell subset or site label of this sample denotes: CD45RA+ positively selected. CDR3 sequence: CASSFARGRGTQYF. The nucleotide sequence is TGTGCCAGCAGCTTCGCTAGGGGCCGGGGTACGCAGTATTTT.